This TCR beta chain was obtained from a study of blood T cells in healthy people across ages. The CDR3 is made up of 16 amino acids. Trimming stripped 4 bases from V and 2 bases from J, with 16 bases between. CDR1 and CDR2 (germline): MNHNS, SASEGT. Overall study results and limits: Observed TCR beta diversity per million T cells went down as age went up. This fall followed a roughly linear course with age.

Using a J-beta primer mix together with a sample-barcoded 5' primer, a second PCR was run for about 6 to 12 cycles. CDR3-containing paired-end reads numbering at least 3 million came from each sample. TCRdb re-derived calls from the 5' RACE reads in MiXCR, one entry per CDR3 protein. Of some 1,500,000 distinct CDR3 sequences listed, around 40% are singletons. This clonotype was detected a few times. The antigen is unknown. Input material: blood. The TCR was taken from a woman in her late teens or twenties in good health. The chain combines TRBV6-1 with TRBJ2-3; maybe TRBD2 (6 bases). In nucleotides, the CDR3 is TGTGCCAGCAGTGTTCTGACTAGAACTCCCACAGATACGCAGTATTTT. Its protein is CASSVLTRTPTDTQYF.